What follows are 22 T cell receptor beta chains derived from one specimen sequenced in a study of beta chain features in type 1 diabetes. What was sequenced were expressed TCRB transcripts, since all of the isolated RNA had been reverse transcribed. The assay was immunoSEQ multiplex PCR, and TCRdb's table has in-frame clones only and misses some. This sample has roughly 730,000 clones; around 15% occur once, and the top ten carry approximately 0.021%. The study's findings and limits: Within each of all four CD4+ subsets, Type 1 diabetes patients had TCRB CDR3s that were moderately but significantly shorter.

Their antigens are not known. Sequencing was performed on naive CD4+ T cells from blood. These receptors all stem from a man younger than 35 with type 1 diabetes.

The J gene is TRBJ2-6, the V gene TRBV9; no clear D gene. Germline V lookup: CDR1 SGDLS, CDR2 YYNGEE. The CDR3 consists of 13 residues. Trimming left V 4 bases short and J 2 bases short, with 4 bases between. CDR3: CASSLAGANVLTF. The CDR3 nucleotides are TGTGCCAGCAGCCTAGCTGGGGCCAACGTCCTGACTTTC.

The CDR3 nucleotides are TGTGCCAGCAGTTCTCCGGGACACAGAACCTACGAGCAGTACTTC. Its translation: CASSSPGHRTYEQYF. The chain joins TRBV28 to TRBJ2-7; D perhaps matches TRBD1 (6 bases). Germline assignment: CDR1 MDHEN and CDR2 SYDVKM. V gave up 4 bases and J gave up 2 bases, with 15 bases separating them. This CDR3 comprises 15 residues.

The chain carries TRBV30 and TRBJ1-4; D remains ambiguous. The CDR3 spans 14 residues. V lost 0 bases, J lost 7 bases, and 12 bases lay in between. Germline-derived CDR1 and CDR2 are GTSNPN and SVGIG (reference sequence). CDR3: CAWSVGQAAEKLFF. The CDR3 nucleotides are TGTGCCTGGAGTGTAGGGCAGGCGGCTGAAAAACTGTTTTTT.

This chain joins TRBV18 and TRBJ2-1; a weak D match, TRBD2 (6 bases). Germline V gene data show CDR1 as KGHSH and CDR2 as LQKENI. The ends were cut back, 4 bases at V and 8 bases at J, with 18 bases in the middle. The CDR3 is 15 residues long. This chain's CDR3 is CASSQGLSDWDEQFF. The DNA for the CDR3 is TGTGCCAGCTCACAGGGACTGAGCGATTGGGATGAGCAGTTCTTC.

The chain carries TRBV27 and TRBJ2-5; possible D gene TRBD1, 6 bases. The V gene's germline CDR1 is MNHEY and CDR2 SMNVEV (reference sequence). The CDR3 totals 14 residues. V was shortened by 3 bases and J by 2 bases, with 10 bases between the two germline ends. The CDR3 DNA is TGTGCCAGCAGTTTCACGGGGACACAAGAGACCCAGTACTTC. Protein sequence: CASSFTGTQETQYF.

This chain joins TRBV27 and TRBJ1-4; 8 bases map to TRBD1. V gave up 2 bases and J gave up 4 bases; unmatched junction bases: 0. This CDR3 has 14 amino acids. Germline CDR1 and CDR2: MNHEY and SMNVEV (reference sequence). The CDR3 loop is CASSLTGGNEKLFF. The CDR3, as DNA: TGTGCCAGCAGTTTAACAGGGGGTAATGAAAAACTGTTTTTT.

The table lists this clone with a few counts. The chain carries TRBV9 and TRBJ1-1; D is uncertain. The ends were cut back, 5 bases at V and 3 bases at J, with 8 bases in the middle. Germline V gene lookup returns CDR1 SGDLS and CDR2 YYNGEE. The CDR3 covers 12 residues. Written as DNA, the CDR3 is TGTGCCAGCAGGGGAGATGACACTGAAGCTTTCTTT. Its translation: CASRGDDTEAFF.

This clone appeared a few times. The V and J genes are TRBV5-1 and TRBJ1-1; unclear D gene. From germline, CDR1 is SGHRS and CDR2 YFSETQ. The CDR3 sequence is 14 residues long. V lost 4 bases, J lost 8 bases, and 18 bases lay in between. The CDR3 nucleotides read TGCGCCAGCAGCCCGGAGCGCCAGGTTAGGGAAGCTTTCTTT. The encoded protein is CASSPERQVREAFF.

This clone was counted only a few times. The rearrangement links TRBV7-8 to TRBJ1-2, with 8 bases lining up with TRBD1. V trimming: 5 bases; J trimming: 3 bases; junction bases outside the gene matches: 5. Germline V gives CDR1 SGHVS, CDR2 FQNEAQ. The CDR3 covers 14 residues. CDR3 in amino acids: CASSELQGDYGYTF. CDR3 DNA: TGTGCCAGCAGCGAGCTACAGGGGGACTATGGCTACACCTTC.

The V call is TRBV9, the J call TRBJ1-6, with TRBD1 matching over 7 bases. Germline-derived CDR1 and CDR2 are SGDLS and YYNGEE. CDR3 length equals 15 residues. Unmatched junction bases numbered 5, after V lost 0 bases and J lost 8 bases. The CDR3 DNA sequence: TGTGCCAGCAGCGTAGACGGACAGGCATATTCACCCCTCCACTTT. Protein product: CASSVDGQAYSPLHF.

This chain links TRBV4-1 with TRBJ1-4; possible D gene TRBD1, 5 bases. V was shortened by 5 bases and J by 0 bases, with 16 bases between the two germline ends. Germline V gene data show CDR1 as MGHRA and CDR2 as YSYEKL. The length of the CDR3 is 17 residues. The CDR3 here is CASSKQGFYPTNEKLFF. CDR3 DNA: TGCGCCAGCAGCAAGCAGGGATTCTATCCAACTAATGAAAAACTGTTTTTT.

A few counts support this clone. This chain uses TRBV10-3 with TRBJ2-3; D perhaps matches TRBD1 (7 bases). The V end lost 6 bases, the J end lost 0 bases, and 10 bases lay between the germline ends. In germline, CDR1 is ENHRY, CDR2 SYGVKD. The CDR3 has 14 residues. The CDR3 is CAISAGQSTDTQYF. The CDR3 DNA sequence: TGTGCCATCAGCGCGGGACAGAGCACAGATACGCAGTATTTT.

Details on this clone: At the DNA level, this CDR3 is encoded by other sequences in the same sample as well. DNA of the CDR3: TGTGCCAGCAGCTTAGGCACAGGGAACACTGAAGCTTTCTTT. Residues: CASSLGTGNTEAFF. This chain joins TRBV7-9 and TRBJ1-1; D might be TRBD1 (5 bases). Looked up from germline, CDR1 is SEHNR and CDR2 is FQNEAQ (reference sequence). This CDR3 region has 14 residues. V was shortened by 1 base and J by 1 base, with 7 bases between the two germline ends.

This clone showed up just a few times. This rearrangement joins TRBV9 to TRBJ1-6, with no clear D. V lost 4 bases and J lost 5, with 13 bases in between. In germline, CDR1 is SGDLS, CDR2 YYNGEE. This CDR3 is built from 15 residues. The CDR3 DNA reads TGTGCCAGCAGCCCCTTTGGTGGGGATAATTCACCCCTCCACTTT. Its translation: CASSPFGGDNSPLHF.

This clone was seen only a few times. This chain uses TRBV6-5 with TRBJ2-3, with D possibly matching TRBD2 (6 bases). This CDR3 has 13 amino acids. V lost 10 bases and J 2 bases, leaving 13 bases between the germline ends. Germline V gene sequence: CDR1 MNHEY, CDR2 SVGAGI. This CDR3 reads CATAGTYTDTQYF. The CDR3 DNA reads as TGTGCCACCGCCGGGACTTACACAGATACGCAGTATTTT.

CDR3 coding DNA: TGTGCCAGCAGCTTCCCCGGTCAAGGGAACACTGAAGCTTTCTTT. Encoded protein: CASSFPGQGNTEAFF. The chain uses TRBV7-8 and TRBJ1-1; D unresolved. V dropped 3 bases and J dropped 1 base, with 12 bases sitting between them. The germline V gene has CDR1 SGHVS and CDR2 FQNEAQ. CDR3 length equals 15 residues.

The J gene is TRBJ2-6, the V gene TRBV30; D perhaps matches TRBD1 (6 bases). V was shortened by 1 base and J by 3 bases, with 19 bases between the two germline ends. From germline, CDR1 is GTSNPN and CDR2 SVGIG (reference sequence). There are 18 residues in the CDR3. CDR3 in amino acids: CAWSADILTGSGANVLTF. The DNA for the CDR3 is TGTGCCTGGAGTGCCGACATTCTAACAGGGAGTGGGGCCAACGTCCTGACTTTC.

The chain is built from TRBV7-9 and TRBJ2-1, with 8 bases fitting TRBD2. The CDR3 consists of 14 residues. J lost 8 bases, V lost 5 bases, and 8 bases had no gene match. Germline V lookup: CDR1 SEHNR, CDR2 FQNEAQ (reference sequence). DNA of the CDR3: TGTGCCAGCAGCACACGGGGGGGCCCGTATGAGCAGTTCTTC. As protein: CASSTRGGPYEQFF.

This clone occurred a few times. This chain joins TRBV2 and TRBJ2-7, with D maybe TRBD2 (6 bases). The CDR3 consists of 14 residues. Germline V gene data show CDR1 as SNHLY and CDR2 as FYNNEI. Trimming pared 6 bases from V and 0 bases from J, leaving 12 bases between. The CDR3, as DNA: TGTGCCAGCAGGCCCGGGACTGCCTCCTACGAGCAGTACTTC. Translating gives CASRPGTASYEQYF.

V gene TRBV7-3 combines with J gene TRBJ2-1, with TRBD2 matching over 14 bases. The J segment lost 7 bases and the V segment lost 4 bases, leaving 6 bases of the junction unmatched. The CDR3 contains 16 residues. Germline CDR1 SGHTA, CDR2 FQGTGA. CDR3: CASSSGLAGAGNEQFF. DNA for the CDR3: TGTGCCAGCAGCTCGGGACTAGCGGGGGCAGGGAATGAGCAGTTCTTC.

This clone has a handful of counts. J is TRBJ2-1 and V is TRBV21-1; the D call of TRBD1 is as the table states it, not checked on the DNA. TRBV21-1 is shown as a pseudogene. CDR3 size: 16 residues. The CDR3, as DNA: TGTGCCAGCAGCAAATTCGACTTCACTAGGGGGTGTGAGCAGTTCTTC. Amino acid sequence: CASSKFDFTRGCEQFF.

The chain uses TRBV14 and TRBJ2-5, with D possibly TRBD1 on 6 matching bases. V was clipped by 0 bases and J by 5 bases, with 10 bases between them. The CDR3 is 14 residues long. Per the germline V gene, CDR1 is SGHDN and CDR2 is FVKESK. This chain's CDR3 is CASSQDRGAETQYF. The CDR3, as DNA: TGTGCCAGCAGCCAAGACAGGGGCGCGGAGACCCAGTACTTC.